This entry concerns a single TCR beta chain. The record originates from a study of blood T cells in healthy people across ages. Primed by a sample-barcoded 5' primer and a J-beta primer mix, a second PCR proceeded for about 6 to 12 cycles. TCRdb redid the calling of the 5' RACE reads with MiXCR, one entry per CDR3 protein. The sample carries around 800,000 distinct CDR3 sequences, around half recorded once. Germline CDR1 SGHRS, CDR2 YFSETQ. The CDR3 totals 13 residues. Trimming took off 3 bases at V and 7 bases at J, with 11 bases between the two ends. Each donor gave roughly 9.1 milliliters of peripheral blood.

This TCR was recovered from a man at least 80 years old in good health. The source material was blood. The chain combines TRBV5-1 with TRBJ2-4; D is possibly TRBD2 (5 bases). The CDR3 spells CASSSEVNNIQYF. In DNA form, the CDR3 reads TGCGCCAGCAGCTCGGAGGTTAACAACATTCAGTACTTC. The full variable domain, completed using reference TRBV5-1 and TRBJ2-4, is KAGVTQTPRYLIKTRGQQVTLSCSPISGHRSVSWYQQTPGQGLQFLFEYFSETQRNKGNFPGRFSGRQFSNSRSEMNVSTLELGDSALYLCASSSEVNNIQYFGAGTRLSVL.